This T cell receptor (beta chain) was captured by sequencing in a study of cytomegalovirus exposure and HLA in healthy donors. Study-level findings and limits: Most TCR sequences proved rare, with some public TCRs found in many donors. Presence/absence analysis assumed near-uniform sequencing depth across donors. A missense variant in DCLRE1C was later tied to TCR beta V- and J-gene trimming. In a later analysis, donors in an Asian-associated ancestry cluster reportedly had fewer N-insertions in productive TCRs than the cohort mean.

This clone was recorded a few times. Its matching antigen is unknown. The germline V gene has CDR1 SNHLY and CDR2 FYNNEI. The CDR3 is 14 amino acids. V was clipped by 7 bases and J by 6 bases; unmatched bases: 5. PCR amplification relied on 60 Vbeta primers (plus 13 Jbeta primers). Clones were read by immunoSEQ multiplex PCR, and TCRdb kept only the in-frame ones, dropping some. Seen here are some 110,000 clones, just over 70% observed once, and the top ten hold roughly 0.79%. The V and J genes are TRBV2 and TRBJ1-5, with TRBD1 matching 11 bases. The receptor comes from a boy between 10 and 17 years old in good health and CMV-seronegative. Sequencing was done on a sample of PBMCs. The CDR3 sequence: CASTGQGAGQPQHF. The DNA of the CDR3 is TGTGCCAGCACCGGACAGGGGGCAGGTCAGCCCCAGCATTTT.